The 8 T cell receptor beta chains given below trace back to one sample, sequenced in a study of blood T cell repertoires in COVID-19. TCRdb keeps only in-frame clones here, not all; method: immunoSEQ multiplex PCR. The sample has roughly 200,000 clones, about three quarters seen once; the top ten hold 2.8%. Material for sequencing was peripheral blood. The receptors derive from a woman older than 75 with active or convalescent COVID-19.

The V gene is TRBV18, the J gene TRBJ1-2; D remains ambiguous. Germline-derived CDR1 and CDR2 are KGHSH and LQKENI. The CDR3 is made up of 18 amino acids. Trimming left V 4 bases short and J 5 bases short, with 26 bases between. The CDR3 region is CASSLYRNSGFSSYGYTF. The CDR3 region has the DNA TGTGCCAGCTCACTTTATCGAAACTCCGGGTTTTCCTCATATGGCTACACCTTC. The full variable domain, completed using reference TRBV18 and TRBJ1-2, is NAGVMQNPRHLVRRRGQEARLRCSPMKGHSHVYWYRQLPEEGLKFMVYLQKENIIDESGMPKERFSAEFPKEGPSILRIQQVVRGDSAAYFCASSLYRNSGFSSYGYTFGSGTRLTVV.

V and J are TRBV7-6 and TRBJ2-5; 10 nucleotides line up with TRBD2. This CDR3 contains 18 residues. Germline V gene lookup returns CDR1 SGHVS and CDR2 FNYEAQ. Unmatched junction bases numbered 11, after V lost 3 bases and J lost 1 base. CDR3 DNA sequence: TGTGCCAGCAGCTTGCTGGTTTCGGCTAGCGGGGGCCAAGAGACCCAGTACTTC. Translating it yields CASSLLVSASGGQETQYF.

The chain uses TRBV12-3 or TRBV12-4 and TRBJ1-1; TRBD1 agrees at 8 bases. The CDR3 is made up of 12 amino acids. Germline trimming cut 6 bases from V and 8 bases from J; bases unmatched to any gene: 5. The CDR3 DNA reads TGTGCCAGCAGACAAACAGGGGGGGAAGCTTTCTTT. This gives the protein CASRQTGGEAFF.

V and J are TRBV2 and TRBJ1-6, with D possibly TRBD1 on 5 matching bases. The CDR3 is 13 residues long. V lost 4 bases, J lost 8 bases, and 9 bases lay in between. Germline V lookup: CDR1 SNHLY, CDR2 FYNNEI. Written as DNA, the CDR3 is TGTGCCAGCAGTGGACAGCTATATTCACCCCTCCACTTT. Residues: CASSGQLYSPLHF.

The chain couples TRBV6-1 to TRBJ1-2, with D possibly being TRBD1 (5 bases). CDR1 is MNHNS and CDR2 is SASEGT in the germline V gene. The length of the CDR3 is 13 residues. Deletions cut 2 bases from V and 8 bases from J, with 12 bases between. The CDR3 coding sequence is TGTGCCAGCAGTGAAACAGGTCTGGGCGGCTACACCTTC. Its translation is CASSETGLGGYTF.

The V gene is TRBV28, the J gene TRBJ2-3, with TRBD1 matching 8 bases. The CDR3 is 15 amino acids. The junction had 9 bases not matched to a gene; V was cut back by 7 bases and J by 3 bases. The germline V gene encodes CDR1 MDHEN and CDR2 SYDVKM. DNA for the CDR3: TGTGCCAGCACCCGCTGGACAGGGATGACAGATACGCAGTATTTT. Protein: CASTRWTGMTDTQYF.

The V call is TRBV27, the J call TRBJ2-7; 9 bases are a match to TRBD2. Per germline, CDR1 MNHEY and CDR2 SMNVEV (reference sequence). The CDR3 consists of 15 residues. Trimming at V came to 4 bases and at J to 6 bases, leaving 10 bases not matched to a gene. The CDR3 nucleotides are TGTGCCAGCAGTTCGTATTCCGGCGGGGGGGTCGAGCAGTACTTC. It specifies CASSSYSGGGVEQYF.

Comment on this clone: One end of the junction does not line up with germline, which may come from a read error. This CDR3 is also generated by other DNA sequences in the sample. V gene TRBV5-1 combines with J gene TRBJ1-5; 7 nucleotides agree with TRBD1. The CDR3 has 15 amino acids. Germline V gene data show CDR1 as SGHRS and CDR2 as YFSETQ. The CDR3 DNA reads as TGTGCCAGCAGCTCGACAGGGAATAGCAATCAGCCCCAGCATTTT. Translated, it gives CASSSTGNSNQPQHF.